These 16 T cell receptor beta chains came from one sample sequenced in a study of T cells in tumors after PD-1 blockade. Assay: immunoSEQ multiplex PCR; the TCRdb copy retains only in-frame clones and omits some. The sample yields over 8,000 clones, 50% to 70% seen once. Sequenced material: tumor tissue, taken after anti-PD-1 treatment. Receptors were obtained from a human donor with basal cell carcinoma.

CDR3 residues: CASSDSGGTLRDEQYF. Written as DNA, the CDR3 is TGTGCCAGCAGCGACTCTGGGGGTACACTTCGCGACGAGCAGTACTTC. The chain carries TRBV9 and TRBJ2-7; possibly TRBD1 or TRBD2 for D (5 bases each). The CDR3 length is 16 residues. CDR1 SGDLS and CDR2 YYNGEE come from the germline V gene. The germline V and J ends were trimmed by 3 bases and 5 bases, with 21 bases remaining between them.

This clone has just one count. The chain employs TRBV19 and TRBJ2-1; perhaps D is TRBD1 or TRBD2 (6 bases each). CDR1 is LNHDA, CDR2 SQIVND, per germline (reference sequence). CDR3 length: 16 amino acids. The V end lost 3 bases, the J end lost 5 bases, and 17 bases lay between the germline ends. This chain's CDR3 is CASSMDGGLRNNEQFF. The CDR3 DNA is TGTGCCAGTAGTATGGATGGGGGGCTCCGGAACAATGAGCAGTTCTTC.

The chain employs TRBV19 and TRBJ2-2, with 7 bases fitting TRBD1. CDR1 LNHDA and CDR2 SQIVND come from the germline V gene (reference sequence). J lost 2 bases, V lost 4 bases, and 4 bases had no gene match. The CDR3 sequence is 15 residues long. Written as DNA, the CDR3 is TGTGCCAGTAGTAAGGGGGACAGCAACACCGGGGAGCTGTTTTTT. Translating gives CASSKGDSNTGELFF.

V gene TRBV7-6 combines with J gene TRBJ2-1; perhaps D is TRBD1 or TRBD2 (5 bases each). Germline V gives CDR1 SGHVS, CDR2 FNYEAQ. This CDR3 has 14 residues. The V end lost 0 bases, the J end lost 4 bases, and 7 bases lay between the germline ends. The CDR3 DNA reads TGTGCCAGCAGCTTAGCGTGGGGGTACAATGAGCAGTTCTTC. This codes for CASSLAWGYNEQFF.

This clone was seen only a few times. This same CDR3 is encoded by further DNA sequences in the sample. The rearrangement links TRBV29-1 to TRBJ1-2; TRBD1 agrees at 11 bases. Trimming at V came to 3 bases and at J to 5 bases, leaving 11 bases not matched to a gene. In germline, CDR1 is SQVTM, CDR2 ANQGSEA. The CDR3 runs to 16 residues. The CDR3 reads CSVDRGPGQGGYGYTF. CDR3 DNA: TGCAGCGTTGACCGAGGTCCGGGACAGGGGGGGTATGGCTACACCTTC.

The rearrangement joins TRBV2 to TRBJ1-5; D unresolved. The V and J ends lost 2 bases and 9 bases respectively, with 5 bases between them. The germline V gene encodes CDR1 SNHLY and CDR2 FYNNEI. CDR3 length: 11 amino acids. CDR3 sequence (DNA): TGTGCCAGCAGTGAAAACGGGCCCCAGCATTTT. It encodes CASSENGPQHF.

On this clone: In the same sample, other DNA sequences code for this CDR3. V and J are TRBV30 and TRBJ1-2, with D perhaps TRBD1 (5 bases). V was pared by 0 bases and J by 4 bases, with 9 bases between. This CDR3 comprises 13 residues. The germline V gene encodes CDR1 GTSNPN and CDR2 SVGIG (reference sequence). CDR3 amino acids: CAWSVQGAYGYTF. The CDR3, as DNA: TGTGCCTGGAGTGTACAAGGGGCCTATGGCTACACCTTC.

This clone was picked up one time. The chain couples TRBV7-2 to TRBJ2-5; 11 positions agree with TRBD2. Trimming took 1 base from V and 5 from J; bases not matched to a gene: 6. Germline CDR1 reads SGHTA; CDR2 reads FQGNSA. The CDR3 has 16 residues. This CDR3 is CASSLVLAGGHETQYF. In nucleotides, the CDR3 is TGTGCCAGCAGCTTAGTGCTAGCGGGAGGACACGAGACCCAGTACTTC.

This clone was seen a handful of times. V gene TRBV12-3 or TRBV12-4 combines with J gene TRBJ2-2; no reliable D call. This CDR3 region has 12 residues. V lost 2 bases, J lost 7 bases, and 5 bases lay in between. The CDR3 bases are TGTGCCAGCAGTTTATCTGTCGGGGAGCTGTTTTTT. Protein product: CASSLSVGELFF.

This clone was seen only once. The CDR3 coding sequence is TGTGCCAGCTCACCACTCCAGGGGGCGCACGAGCAGTACTTC. Translated: CASSPLQGAHEQYF. The chain links TRBV18 to TRBJ2-7; 8 bases line up with TRBD1. V dropped 1 base and J dropped 5; count of bases not matched to a gene: 4. The CDR3 sequence is 14 residues long. Germline loops: CDR1 KGHSH, CDR2 LQKENI.

J is TRBJ2-3 and V is TRBV30; D ambiguous. The ends were cut back, 5 bases at V and 5 bases at J, with 8 bases in the middle. Per germline, CDR1 GTSNPN and CDR2 SVGIG (reference sequence). This CDR3 region has 11 residues. CDR3 in amino acids: CAWVLIDTQYF. CDR3 in DNA: TGTGCCTGGGTCCTAATAGATACGCAGTATTTT.

The rearrangement uses TRBV4-3 and TRBJ1-1, with TRBD1 as a possible D gene (6 bases). Germline V gives CDR1 LGHNA, CDR2 YSLEER. The CDR3 spans 15 residues. The V gene lost 0 bases and the J gene lost 2 bases, with 10 bases spanning the gap. Written as DNA, the CDR3 is TGCGCCAGCAGCCAAGACCCACAGGGAAACACTGAAGCTTTCTTT. Encoded protein: CASSQDPQGNTEAFF.

V usage is TRBV7-2 and J usage is TRBJ2-3; 7 bases are a match to TRBD2. CDR3 length equals 14 residues. The germline V gene encodes CDR1 SGHTA and CDR2 FQGNSA. Trimming cost V 0 bases and J 6 bases; bases outside gene matches: 3. The CDR3, as DNA: TGTGCCAGCAGCTTAGCGGGGGAGGGGGATACGCAGTATTTT. Residues: CASSLAGEGDTQYF. Drawing the rest from reference TRBV7-2 and TRBJ2-3, the complete variable domain is GAGVSQSPSNKVTEKGKDVELRCDPISGHTALYWYRQSLGQGLEFLIYFQGNSAPDKSGLPSDRFSAERTGGSVSTLTIQRTQQEDSAVYLCASSLAGEGDTQYFGPGTRLTVL.

This clone was seen only once. The chain joins TRBV4-3 to TRBJ2-7, with D perhaps assigned TRBD1 or TRBD2 (5 bases each). V lost 0 bases and J lost 2, with 11 bases in between. This CDR3 comprises 15 residues. Germline CDR1 reads LGHNA; CDR2 reads YSLEER. The DNA for the CDR3 is TGCGCCAGCAGCCAAGATAAATGGGGGACCTACGAGCAGTACTTC. It translates to CASSQDKWGTYEQYF.

Only one count was recorded for this clone. The CDR3 DNA is TGTGCCAGCAGCTTTCTCGAGGGGGCTCGCGGCACAGATACGCAGTATTTT. Its translation is CASSFLEGARGTDTQYF. The chain has TRBV13 and TRBJ2-3; 7 positions match TRBD1. Trimming cost V 3 bases and J 1 base; bases outside gene matches: 10. Germline CDR1 PRHDT, CDR2 FYEKMQ (reference sequence). This CDR3 spans 17 amino acids.

The chain links TRBV18 to TRBJ1-1, with 10 positions matching TRBD1. V was pared by 3 bases and J by 0 bases, with 7 bases of the junction left unmatched. The CDR3 consists of 17 residues. Germline values: CDR1 KGHSH, CDR2 LQKENI. CDR3 protein: CASSPSRDRGMNTEAFF. The CDR3 DNA reads TGTGCCAGCTCACCGTCCCGGGACAGGGGAATGAACACTGAAGCTTTCTTT.